These 27 T cell receptor beta chains were all obtained from the same sample, sequenced in a study of T-cell reconstitution after alpha-beta-depleted transplantation in children. The TCRbeta library incorporated unique molecular identifiers. TCRdb re-derived calls from the PCR reads in MiXCR, one entry per CDR3 protein. In the table there are more than 100,000 distinct CDR3 sequences, 23% of which are singletons. Sequencing used PBMCs, mostly from graft donor cells, obtained 180 days after TCRalphabeta/CD19-depleted stem cell transplant. The receptors were gathered from a male patient under 10 years old who had a stem cell transplant for chronic granulomatous disease, so the T cells may come from the graft donor.

This clonotype was recorded a few times. V and J are TRBV5-1 and TRBJ2-1, with 7 nucleotides matching TRBD2. Germline CDR1 is SGHRS and CDR2 is YFSETQ. Losses at the gene ends were 4 bases for V and 2 bases for J; bases not matched to a gene: 9. CDR3 length: 16 amino acids. In DNA, the CDR3 is TGCGCCAGCAGCCGAACTAGCGAAAGGGCCTACAATGAGCAGTTCTTC. It specifies CASSRTSERAYNEQFF.

This clonotype was counted ten times or more. The chain combines TRBV12-3 or TRBV12-4 with TRBJ2-5; the D is unclear. This CDR3 contains 13 residues. V was pared by 2 bases and J by 5 bases, with 9 bases between. The CDR3 DNA reads as TGTGCCAGCAGTTTACCTCCGCAGGAGACCCAGTACTTC. Its protein product is CASSLPPQETQYF.

This clonotype was seen at least ten times. The chain recombines TRBV20-1 with TRBJ1-6, with D possibly being TRBD1 (5 bases). The CDR3 has 13 amino acids. The ends were cut back, 4 bases at V and 7 bases at J, with 11 bases in the middle. CDR1 and CDR2 from the germline V gene are DFQATT and SNEGSKA (reference sequence). CDR3 protein: CSATRGLNSPLHF. The CDR3, as DNA: TGCAGTGCTACCCGGGGCCTAAATTCACCCCTCCACTTT.

This clonotype was detected only a few times. The rearrangement links TRBV20-1 to TRBJ2-2; tentatively, D is TRBD1 or TRBD2 (5 bases each). Germline V gene lookup returns CDR1 DFQATT and CDR2 SNEGSKA (reference sequence). The CDR3 has 17 residues. V lost 3 bases, J lost 3 bases, and 20 bases lay in between. CDR3 DNA: TGCAGTGCTAGGCTCCCCCGCCCTAGGGGAGACACCGGGGAGCTGTTTTTT. Protein product: CSARLPRPRGDTGELFF.

This clonotype was found many times. The gene calls are TRBV12-3 or TRBV12-4 and TRBJ1-5; possibly TRBD1 for D (6 bases). The CDR3 runs 14 residues. V lost 5 bases to trimming and J lost 3 bases, with 11 bases between them. The CDR3 DNA follows: TGTGCCAGCAGTCCAGGGACAAACAATCAGCCCCAGCATTTT. Its protein product is CASSPGTNNQPQHF.

For the CDR3, the DNA is TGCGCCAGCAGCTTGGCCATTAGCGGGAGCTACGGGTACAATGAGCAGTTCTTC. This encodes CASSLAISGSYGYNEQFF. The chain recombines TRBV5-1 with TRBJ2-1, with 9 nucleotides matching TRBD2. Germline V CDR1 and CDR2: SGHRS, YFSETQ. There are 18 residues in the CDR3. V was clipped by 0 bases and J by 4 bases; unmatched bases: 11.

About this clonotype itself: A much larger clone is a single base away; this may be a read error. V and J are TRBV20-1 and TRBJ2-5; D call uncertain. The length of the CDR3 is 12 residues. Germline CDR1 DFQATT, CDR2 SNEGSKA (reference sequence). V gave up 2 bases and J gave up 7 bases, with 11 bases separating them. The DNA for the CDR3 is TGCAGTGCTAGAACATCCCGAGGGACCCAGTACTTC. Amino acids: CSARTSRGTQYF.

This clonotype was counted many times. The chain employs TRBV2 and TRBJ2-7; 8 bases map to TRBD2. Trimming at V came to 6 bases and at J to 2 bases, leaving 9 bases not matched to a gene. The CDR3 contains 15 residues. CDR1 and CDR2 from the germline V gene are SNHLY and FYNNEI. CDR3 region: CASSTIPGLAYEQYF. The CDR3 DNA sequence: TGTGCCAGCAGCACAATTCCGGGACTAGCCTACGAGCAGTACTTC.

This clonotype showed up just a few times. The genes are TRBV12-3 or TRBV12-4 and TRBJ2-3, with no clear D. The ends were cut back, 4 bases at V and 5 bases at J, with 13 bases in the middle. This CDR3 is built from 14 residues. Written as DNA, the CDR3 is TGTGCCAGCAGTTCTGCAGTTGTTAGAGATACGCAGTATTTT. The encoded protein is CASSSAVVRDTQYF.

This clonotype was picked up a small number of times. The chain employs TRBV20-1 and TRBJ2-7; TRBD1 is a possible D gene (7 bases). The germline CDR1 and CDR2 sequences are DFQATT and SNEGSKA (reference sequence). The CDR3 covers 15 residues. Trimming took off 5 bases at V and 3 bases at J, with 20 bases between the two ends. CDR3 nucleotides: TGCAGTGCTTCCCAGGGGGGAAGACCCGACTACGAGCAGTACTTC. Translating it yields CSASQGGRPDYEQYF.

The sample holds a few counts of this clonotype. The chain combines TRBV10-1 with TRBJ2-7, with D uncertain. This CDR3 has 15 amino acids. Germline loops: CDR1 WNHNN, CDR2 SYGVQD (reference sequence). Trimming cost V 3 bases and J 2 bases, with 14 bases left between them. The CDR3, as DNA: TGCGCCAGCAGTGAAGTGGCCGGTCGCCCCTACGAGCAGTACTTC. It encodes CASSEVAGRPYEQYF.

The sample holds a few counts of this clonotype. This chain joins TRBV5-1 and TRBJ2-6; D unresolved. Germline V gene lookup returns CDR1 SGHRS and CDR2 YFSETQ. The CDR3 loop spans 16 amino acids. Trimming removed 0 bases at V and 1 base at J, with 8 bases between. For the CDR3, the DNA is TGCGCCAGCAGCTTGGATCTGGGATCTGGGGCCAACGTCCTGACTTTC. It codes for CASSLDLGSGANVLTF.

This clonotype was recorded at least ten times. The rearrangement joins TRBV20-1 to TRBJ2-3; perhaps TRBD2 as D (6 bases). The germline CDR1 and CDR2 sequences are DFQATT and SNEGSKA (reference sequence). Trimming took off 6 bases at V and 6 bases at J, with 19 bases between the two ends. The CDR3 spans 14 residues. For the CDR3, the DNA is TGCAGTGCCGCTCCTACTAGCTACCCGGATACGCAGTATTTT. Residues: CSAAPTSYPDTQYF.

This chain connects TRBV12-3 or TRBV12-4 to TRBJ2-1; tentatively, D is TRBD2 (6 bases). CDR3 size: 14 residues. Deletions cut 5 bases from V and 6 bases from J, with 14 bases between. The CDR3 bases are TGTGCCAGCAGTGGAGGGGCCAGCGGCAATGAGCAGTTCTTC. As protein: CASSGGASGNEQFF.

This sequence joins TRBV5-1 and TRBJ2-3, with D unresolved. From germline, CDR1 is SGHRS and CDR2 YFSETQ. V shed 1 base and J shed 6 bases, with 12 bases lying between them. The CDR3 is 14 amino acids. CDR3 in amino acids: CASSLFSGSDTQYF. Written as DNA, the CDR3 is TGCGCCAGCAGCTTGTTCAGTGGGTCGGATACGCAGTATTTT.

The chain has TRBV10-3 and TRBJ1-2; D is possibly TRBD1 (6 bases). Germline V lookup: CDR1 ENHRY, CDR2 SYGVKD. This CDR3 region has 14 residues. Trimming cost V 4 bases and J 2 bases, with 11 bases left between them. The CDR3 DNA sequence: TGTGCCATCAGTGCCACCACAGGGAACTATGGCTACACCTTC. Translation gives CAISATTGNYGYTF.

This chain uses TRBV7-3 with TRBJ2-7; 7 positions agree with TRBD1. Germline V CDR1 and CDR2: SGHTA, FQGTGA. This CDR3 spans 13 amino acids. The trim removed 0 bases at V and 7 bases at J, leaving 3 bases unmatched. This CDR3 is CASSLTGDREQYF. DNA of the CDR3: TGTGCCAGCAGCTTAACCGGGGACAGAGAGCAGTACTTC. The variable domain in full, with the rest retrieved from reference TRBV7-3 and TRBJ2-7, is GAGVSQTPSNKVTEKGKYVELRCDPISGHTALYWYRQSLGQGPEFLIYFQGTGAADDSGLPNDRFFAVRPEGSVSTLKIQRTERGDSAVYLCASSLTGDREQYFGPGTRLTVT.

This clonotype showed up many times. The chain links TRBV12-3 or TRBV12-4 to TRBJ2-7; D is uncertain. The CDR3 has 14 residues. Trimming stripped 2 bases from V and 3 bases from J, with 11 bases between. The CDR3 nucleotides read TGTGCCAGCAGTTTAACCGAAATAGTCTACGAGCAGTACTTC. This sequence encodes CASSLTEIVYEQYF.

This chain joins TRBV20-1 and TRBJ2-7, with TRBD1 matching over 7 bases. V lost 5 bases, J lost 2 bases, and 12 bases stayed unmatched. CDR3 length: 15 residues. Germline CDR1 reads DFQATT; CDR2 reads SNEGSKA (reference sequence). The CDR3 DNA is TGCAGTGCTCCCCGATTCGACAGGGACCCCTACGAGCAGTACTTC. The encoded protein is CSAPRFDRDPYEQYF.

This rearrangement joins TRBV29-1 to TRBJ1-1; 10 nucleotides align to TRBD1. The germline V gene has CDR1 SQVTM and CDR2 ANQGSEA. This CDR3 contains 13 residues. The CDR3 region is CSANGQGGTEAFF. The CDR3, as DNA: TGCAGTGCAAATGGACAGGGGGGGACTGAAGCTTTCTTT.

The chain couples TRBV6-1 to TRBJ2-5; TRBD1 matches 10 bases. Trimming at V came to 7 bases and at J to 5 bases, leaving 4 bases not matched to a gene. The CDR3 length is 13 residues. CDR1 and CDR2 (germline): MNHNS, SASEGT. For the CDR3, the DNA is TGTGCCAGCAATGACAGGGGGCGGGAGACCCAGTACTTC. Encoded protein: CASNDRGRETQYF.

The chain employs TRBV6-6 and TRBJ2-1; D remains ambiguous. Germline V gene sequence: CDR1 MNHNY, CDR2 SVGAGI (reference sequence). CDR3 length: 13 residues. V was trimmed by 2 bases and J by 8 bases, leaving 10 bases between them. The CDR3 loop reads CASSYTLRDEQFF. The DNA for the CDR3 is TGTGCCAGCAGTTACACTCTTCGAGATGAGCAGTTCTTC.

This sequence joins TRBV6-6 and TRBJ2-5; unclear D gene. Germline assignment: CDR1 MNHNY and CDR2 SVGAGI (reference sequence). This CDR3 is 12 amino acids long. Trimming cost V 4 bases and J 3 bases, with 6 bases left between them. The CDR3 loop reads CASSWGKETQYF. The DNA for the CDR3 is TGTGCCAGCAGTTGGGGTAAAGAGACCCAGTACTTC.

At least ten counts were recorded for this clonotype. V and J are TRBV7-9 and TRBJ1-2; perhaps TRBD1 as D (6 bases). Trimming pared 7 bases from V and 4 bases from J, leaving 19 bases between. The CDR3 contains 15 residues. Germline CDR1 SEHNR, CDR2 FQNEAQ (reference sequence). Here the CDR3 reads CASTLVTDSLYGYTF. In nucleotides, the CDR3 is TGTGCCAGCACCCTCGTGACGGACAGTCTCTATGGCTACACCTTC.

The chain uses TRBV5-1 and TRBJ2-1, with TRBD2 identical over 8 bases. Looked up from germline, CDR1 is SGHRS and CDR2 is YFSETQ. The ends lost 6 bases at V and 8 bases at J; junction bases unmatched: 10. The CDR3 runs 14 residues. Here the CDR3 reads CASNAGGLVYEQFF. Here the CDR3 DNA reads TGCGCCAGCAACGCGGGGGGCCTAGTATATGAGCAGTTCTTC.

The chain carries TRBV12-3 or TRBV12-4 and TRBJ2-1; D gene uncertain. Trimming removed 3 bases from V and 8 bases from J, with 2 bases in between. CDR3 length: 10 residues. The chain's CDR3 is CASSLYEQFF. CDR3 bases: TGTGCCAGCAGTTTGTATGAGCAGTTCTTC.

This clonotype showed up many times. This chain connects TRBV20-1 to TRBJ2-5; the D is unclear. Trimming stripped 0 bases from V and 1 base from J, with 12 bases between. CDR3 length: 15 amino acids. The germline gives CDR1 DFQATT, CDR2 SNEGSKA (reference sequence). DNA for the CDR3: TGCAGTGCTAGAGATCCAAATTCAGCCCAAGAGACCCAGTACTTC. Translated: CSARDPNSAQETQYF.